The 28 T cell receptor beta chains presented below share a single source sample, sequenced in a study of shared clonotypes between healthy human individuals. Some clones are missing from TCRdb's copy, which holds only in-frame ones; the method was immunoSEQ multiplex PCR. The table records about 460,000 clones, about 74% of them present only once. Sequencing was carried out using PBMCs. The receptors come from a woman in her thirties or forties in good health. Some clones in this sample may be carry-over from other donors' samples.

This clone was counted a few times. V gene TRBV7-9 combines with J gene TRBJ2-1; D may be TRBD2 (5 bases). Trimming took off 5 bases at V and 15 bases at J, with 17 bases between the two ends. Germline values: CDR1 SEHNR, CDR2 FQNEAQ (reference sequence). This CDR3 spans 12 amino acids. CDR3 nucleotides: TGTGCCAGCAGCCCCCCCGGACTCCTTTCGTTCTTC. It is translated as CASSPPGLLSFF.

This clone came up a few times. An end of the junction does not agree with germline; a read error may underlie this. J is TRBJ2-1 and V is TRBV9; no firm D call. The CDR3 consists of 15 residues. The germline V gene has CDR1 SGDLS and CDR2 YYNGEE. The CDR3 DNA reads as TGTGCCAGCAGCGTAGTAGGTAGCCTGTACAGTGAGCAGTTCTTC. This codes for CASSVVGSLYSEQFF. Complete variable domain (other parts from reference TRBV9 and TRBJ2-1): DSGVTQTPKHLITATGQRVTLRCSPRSGDLSVYWYQQSLDQGLQFLIQYYNGEERAKGNILERFSAQQFPDLHSELNLSSLELGDSALYFCASSVVGSLYSEQFFGPGTRLTVL.

This rearrangement joins TRBV18 to TRBJ1-2, with 8 bases aligning to TRBD1. V trimming: 3 bases; J trimming: 7 bases; junction bases outside the gene matches: 4. CDR1 and CDR2 from the germline V gene are KGHSH and LQKENI. This CDR3 region has 13 residues. The CDR3: CASSPGQEVGYTF. The CDR3 DNA sequence: TGTGCCAGCTCACCGGGACAGGAGGTTGGCTACACCTTC.

To note about this clone: The likely explanation is a read error, given a far larger clone one base away. The chain couples TRBV29-1 to TRBJ2-4; D may match TRBD1 or TRBD2 (5 bases each). The CDR3 runs to 12 residues. Trimming removed 7 bases at V and 6 bases at J, with 13 bases between. Looked up from germline, CDR1 is SQVTM and CDR2 is ANQGSEA. The CDR3 is CSGGSGRNIQYF. The CDR3 DNA follows: TGCAGCGGGGGGAGTGGCAGAAACATTCAGTACTTC. Together with reference TRBV29-1 and TRBJ2-4, the CDR3 gives the full variable domain: SAVISQKPSRDICQRGTSLTIQCQVDSQVTMMFWYRQQPGQSLTLIATANQGSEATYESGFVIDKFPISRPNLTFSTLTVSNMSPEDSSIYLCSGGSGRNIQYFGAGTRLSVL.

This clone has only one observation. J is TRBJ2-1 and V is TRBV9, with TRBD2 as a possible D gene (6 bases). The CDR3 is made up of 13 amino acids. Trimming shortened V by 0 bases and J by 9 bases, and 10 bases separated the two germline ends. Germline values: CDR1 SGDLS, CDR2 YYNGEE. This CDR3 is CASSVGRAVEQFF. CDR3 DNA: TGTGCCAGCAGCGTAGGGAGGGCCGTTGAGCAGTTCTTC.

Only one count was recorded for this clone. The V and J genes are TRBV5-6 and TRBJ2-3, with no clear D. Per the germline V gene, CDR1 is SGHDT and CDR2 is YYEEEE. V lost 4 bases and J lost 1, with 4 bases in between. This CDR3 comprises 12 residues. CDR3 protein: CASSRGTDTQYF. For the CDR3, the DNA is TGTGCCAGCAGCAGAGGCACAGATACGCAGTATTTT.

The chain joins TRBV5-4 to TRBJ2-7, with unresolved D. The germline V gene encodes CDR1 SGHNT and CDR2 YYREEE (reference sequence). This CDR3 comprises 11 residues. V was trimmed by 0 bases and J by 3 bases, leaving 1 base between them. The CDR3 bases are TGTGCCAGCAGCTTGGGCTACGAGCAGTACTTC. It translates to CASSLGYEQYF.

The chain combines TRBV5-4 with TRBJ2-7, with TRBD1 matching 9 bases. The CDR3 is made up of 15 amino acids. V lost 4 bases, J lost 3 bases, and 8 bases stayed unmatched. Germline assignment: CDR1 SGHNT and CDR2 YYREEE (reference sequence). Here the CDR3 DNA reads TGTGCCAGCAGCCCCGCCGGGACAGGGTTCTACGAGCAGTACTTC. Encoded protein: CASSPAGTGFYEQYF.

The rearrangement links TRBV5-4 to TRBJ2-7, with 9 bases fitting TRBD1. CDR3 length equals 15 residues. The V segment lost 3 bases and the J segment 5 bases; nucleotides outside the gene matches: 9. CDR1 SGHNT and CDR2 YYREEE come from the germline V gene (reference sequence). CDR3 bases: TGTGCCAGCAGCTATAACCGGGACAGGGATGACGAGCAGTACTTC. Translated, it gives CASSYNRDRDDEQYF.

The chain links TRBV19 to TRBJ2-3; D gene uncertain. Deletions cut 7 bases from V and 0 bases from J, with 11 bases between. Looked up from germline, CDR1 is LNHDA and CDR2 is SQIVND (reference sequence). This CDR3 has 14 residues. CDR3 region: CASKFKASTDTQYF. As DNA, the CDR3 is TGTGCCAGTAAATTTAAGGCTAGCACAGATACGCAGTATTTT.

This rearrangement joins TRBV9 to TRBJ2-1; TRBD2 aligns across 7 bases. Germline CDR1 reads SGDLS; CDR2 reads YYNGEE. This CDR3 is built from 15 residues. Losses at the gene ends were 0 bases for V and 8 bases for J; bases not matched to a gene: 8. CDR3 in amino acids: CASSVEGERGDEQFF. CDR3 DNA sequence: TGTGCCAGCAGCGTAGAGGGAGAGCGGGGTGATGAGCAGTTCTTC. The entire variable domain, with the rest obtained from reference TRBV9 and TRBJ2-1, is as follows: DSGVTQTPKHLITATGQRVTLRCSPRSGDLSVYWYQQSLDQGLQFLIQYYNGEERAKGNILERFSAQQFPDLHSELNLSSLELGDSALYFCASSVEGERGDEQFFGPGTRLTVL.

Comment on this clone: This could be a read error, since a much larger clone is one nucleotide away. The chain carries TRBV30 and TRBJ2-2; tentatively, D is TRBD1 (5 bases). CDR1 is GTSNPN and CDR2 is SVGIG in the germline V gene (reference sequence). The V end lost 3 bases, the J end lost 6 bases, and 11 bases lay between the germline ends. The CDR3 totals 13 residues. This CDR3 reads CAWRRRGAGELFF. The DNA for the CDR3 is TGTGCCTGGAGGCGTAGGGGCGCCGGGGAGCTGTTTTTT.

CDR3 protein: CASSSVAGDLSYEQYF. The CDR3 coding sequence is TGTGCCAGCAGTTCCGTAGCGGGAGACCTCTCCTACGAGCAGTACTTC. The rearrangement uses TRBV28 and TRBJ2-7; 9 nucleotides align to TRBD2. Trimming took 4 bases from V and 0 from J; bases not matched to a gene: 7. Germline values: CDR1 MDHEN, CDR2 SYDVKM. The CDR3 consists of 16 residues.

Comments on this clone: A far bigger clonotype differs at one base, so this is likely a read error. The sample has other DNA sequences that encode this CDR3 too. The V call is TRBV30, the J call TRBJ2-5; D unclear. The V end lost 7 bases, the J end lost 11 bases, and 29 bases lay between the germline ends. The germline gives CDR1 GTSNPN, CDR2 SVGIG (reference sequence). This CDR3 has 15 amino acids. CDR3 region: CALALDQIVAYEQYF. Written as DNA, the CDR3 is TGTGCCTTAGCCTTGGACCAGATAGTGGCCTATGAGCAGTACTTC. Based on the CDR3 plus reference TRBV30 and TRBJ2-5, the full variable domain is SQTIHQWPATLVQPVGSPLSLECTVEGTSNPNLYWYRQAAGRGLQLLFYSVGIGQISSEVPQNLSASRPQDRQFILSSKKLLLSDSGFYLCALALDQIVAYEQYFGPGTRLLVL.

The chain combines TRBV6-5 with TRBJ2-6; the D is unclear. The germline gives CDR1 MNHEY, CDR2 SVGAGI. The length of the CDR3 is 13 residues. V lost 8 bases and J lost 4, with 9 bases in between. The CDR3 DNA sequence: TGTGCCAGCGGGCCAACCGGGGCCAACGTCCTGACTTTC. Amino acid sequence: CASGPTGANVLTF.

The chain is built from TRBV7-3 and TRBJ1-1; no clear D. The V and J ends lost 2 bases and 4 bases respectively, with 8 bases between them. Germline values: CDR1 SGHTA, CDR2 FQGTGA. The CDR3 has 13 residues. Here the CDR3 DNA reads TGTGCCAGCAGCTTATACCCCTCCACTGAAGCTTTCTTT. Encoded protein: CASSLYPSTEAFF.

Notes on this clone: A much larger clone differs from this one at a single base, so this may be a read error. The chain links TRBV2 to TRBJ1-2; D is uncertain. The germline CDR1 and CDR2 sequences are SNHLY and FYNNEI. This CDR3 is built from 13 residues. Trimming removed 2 bases from V and 4 bases from J, with 8 bases in between. CDR3 in amino acids: CASSESVTYGYTF. The CDR3 DNA reads as TGTGCCAGCAGTGAATCGGTAACCTATGGCTACACCTTC.

Only a few counts were recorded for this clone. A clone one base away is much larger, so this may be a read error. V gene TRBV15 combines with J gene TRBJ2-1, with 12 bases identical to TRBD2. There are 17 residues in the CDR3. Germline CDR1 LNHNV, CDR2 YYDKDF (reference sequence). Trimming at V came to 1 base and at J to 7 bases, leaving 8 bases not matched to a gene. The CDR3 sequence is CATSRGGELAGGNEQFF. CDR3 bases: TGTGCCACCAGCAGAGGAGGTGAACTAGCGGGAGGAAATGAGCAGTTCTTC.

Points on this clone: The junction does not match germline at one end; this may be a read error. The V gene is TRBV7-2, the J gene TRBJ2-7; 9 bases line up with TRBD1. The germline gives CDR1 SGHTA, CDR2 FQGNSA. The CDR3 consists of 15 residues. The CDR3 sequence is CASRLGGQGSYEQYF. The CDR3 bases are TGTGCCAGCAGATTAGGCGGACAGGGGTCCTACGAGCAGTACTTC.

This clone is a singleton in its sample. The V and J genes are TRBV7-8 and TRBJ2-7; D unclear. CDR1 and CDR2 from the germline V gene are SGHVS and FQNEAQ. V was pared by 5 bases and J by 2 bases, with 16 bases between. CDR3 length: 15 amino acids. In nucleotides, the CDR3 is TGTGCCAGCAGCCCACGCAGAGAAAGCGCCTACGAGCAGTACTTC. Translation: CASSPRRESAYEQYF.

This chain links TRBV4-2 with TRBJ1-2, with 8 bases matching TRBD1. Germline-derived CDR1 and CDR2 are LGHNA and YNFKEQ. The J segment lost 2 bases and the V segment lost 1 base, leaving 3 bases of the junction unmatched. The CDR3 runs to 15 residues. The CDR3 reads CASSQGTGRNYGYTF. CDR3 bases: TGTGCCAGCAGCCAAGGGACAGGGAGGAACTATGGCTACACCTTC.

J is TRBJ2-1 and V is TRBV5-1, with 8 bases matching TRBD2. Germline-derived CDR1 and CDR2 are SGHRS and YFSETQ. The CDR3 runs 16 residues. J gave up 4 bases and V 0 bases, and 6 bases lay outside the gene matches. The CDR3 loop is CASSLGNSGTYNEQFF. DNA of the CDR3: TGCGCCAGCAGCTTGGGTAATAGCGGGACATACAATGAGCAGTTCTTC.

V and J are TRBV28 and TRBJ2-7; no reliable D call. Germline lookup yields CDR1 MDHEN and CDR2 SYDVKM. Trimming removed 6 bases from V and 0 bases from J, with 6 bases in between. The CDR3 contains 12 residues. CDR3 amino acids: CASSQISYEQYF. CDR3 DNA sequence: TGTGCCAGCAGCCAAATCTCCTACGAGCAGTACTTC. The variable domain in full, completed from reference TRBV28 and TRBJ2-7, reads DVKVTQSSRYLVKRTGEKVFLECVQDMDHENMFWYRQDPGLGLRLIYFSYDVKMKEKGDIPEGYSVSREKKERFSLILESASTNQTSMYLCASSQISYEQYFGPGTRLTVT.

A single count supports this clone. Within the sample, other DNA sequences also encode this same CDR3. The CDR3 region is CASSLVSGGNEQFF. CDR3 nucleotide sequence: TGTGCCAGCAGCTTAGTGTCGGGCGGCAATGAGCAGTTCTTC. The genes are TRBV7-2 and TRBJ2-1; D gene uncertain. Germline V gene data show CDR1 as SGHTA and CDR2 as FQGNSA. CDR3 size: 14 residues. V was clipped by 1 base and J by 6 bases, with 10 bases between them.

The chain carries TRBV5-6 and TRBJ2-2; no firm D call. Germline V gives CDR1 SGHDT, CDR2 YYEEEE. The CDR3 consists of 13 residues. V shed 2 bases and J shed 6 bases, with 8 bases lying between them. In DNA form, the CDR3 reads TGTGCCAGCAGCTTAACGTGGGCCGGGGAGCTGTTTTTT. It translates to CASSLTWAGELFF.

The sample holds one count of this clone. The chain carries TRBV25-1 and TRBJ2-7; 10 bases are a match to TRBD1. The V and J ends lost 2 bases and 2 bases, in that order; junction bases with no gene match: 6. This CDR3 comprises 16 residues. In germline, CDR1 is MGHDK, CDR2 SYGVNS. CDR3 DNA: TGTGCCAGCAGTGAAATAGGGACAGGGGTAACCTACGAGCAGTACTTC. It yields the protein CASSEIGTGVTYEQYF.

As to this clone: A far larger clone is one nucleotide away, so this likely arose from a read error. V and J are TRBV29-1 and TRBJ2-7; the match to TRBD1 covers 7 bases. The germline gives CDR1 SQVTM, CDR2 ANQGSEA. This CDR3 has 11 amino acids. CDR3 in amino acids: CSVWDSYERYF. CDR3 nucleotide sequence: TGCAGCGTCTGGGACAGTTACGAGCGGTACTTC.

A word on this clone: This may come from a read error, since a much larger clone is one base off. The same CDR3 is also encoded by other DNA sequences in this sample. This chain uses TRBV30 with TRBJ1-4; no definite D call. Germline V gene sequence: CDR1 GTSNPN, CDR2 SVGIG (reference sequence). The CDR3 spans 14 residues. CDR3 loop: CAWTRRERNEKLFF. Written as DNA, the CDR3 is TGTGCCTGGACTCGACGGGAGCGTAATGAGAAACTGTTTTTT.